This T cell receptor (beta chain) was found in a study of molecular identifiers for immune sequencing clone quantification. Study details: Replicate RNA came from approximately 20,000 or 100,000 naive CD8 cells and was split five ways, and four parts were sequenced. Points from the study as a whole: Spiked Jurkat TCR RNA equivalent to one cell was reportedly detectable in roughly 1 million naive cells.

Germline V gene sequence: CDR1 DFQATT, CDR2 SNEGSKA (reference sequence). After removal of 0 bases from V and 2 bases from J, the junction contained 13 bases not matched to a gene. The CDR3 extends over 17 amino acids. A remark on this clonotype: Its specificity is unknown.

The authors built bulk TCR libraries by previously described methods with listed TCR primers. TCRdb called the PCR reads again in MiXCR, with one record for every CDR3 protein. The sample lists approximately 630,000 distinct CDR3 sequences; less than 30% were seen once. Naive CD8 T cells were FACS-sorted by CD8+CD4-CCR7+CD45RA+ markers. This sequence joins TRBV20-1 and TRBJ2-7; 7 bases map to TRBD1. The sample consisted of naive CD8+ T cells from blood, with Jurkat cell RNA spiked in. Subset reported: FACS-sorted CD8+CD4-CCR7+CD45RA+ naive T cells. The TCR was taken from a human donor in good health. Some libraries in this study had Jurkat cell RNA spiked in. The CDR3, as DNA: TGCAGTGCTAGAGATCTAAAAACGACAGGGAATCCCTACGAGCAGTACTTC. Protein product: CSARDLKTTGNPYEQYF.